The clone carrying this TCR beta chain turned up a few times. Its antigen remains unidentified. Using immunoSEQ multiplex PCR, the repertoire was profiled, and TCRdb retains in-frame clones only, with some absent. The sample carries just over 4,000 clones, 41% recorded once. This entry is derived from a study of T cells in localized non-small cell lung cancer. Study-level results: Overall survival was longer when the density of T cells in the blood was higher. Uninvolved nearby lung showed the greatest T cell clonality, exceeding that found in tumor. Out of the top 100 tumor clones, a median around 60 were seen in adjacent lung.

This specimen consisted of lung tumor tissue, obtained before any cancer treatment. This sequence was found in a woman aged 40-69 years with stage I lung adenocarcinoma.

In DNA, the CDR3 is TGTGCCAGCAGCTCCGAGGGGGAAATAGGAAACATTCAGTACTTC. The encoded protein is CASSSEGEIGNIQYF. The rearrangement joins TRBV11-3 to TRBJ2-4, with a weak D call TRBD1 (6 bases). The CDR3 runs to 15 residues. With 4 bases removed from V and 6 bases from J, the gap between germline ends came to 16 bases. CDR1 SGHNT and CDR2 YENEEA come from the germline V gene.